This T cell receptor (beta chain) was sequenced during a study of monozygotic twins with inflammatory bowel disease. No DNA is given; TCRdb re-called the 5' RACE reads and lists each CDR3 protein once. Its table records a few hundred thousand distinct CDR3 sequences. As for this clonotype: What it recognizes is unknown.

Study-level findings and limits: The study found lower TCRbeta diversity (inverse Simpson) in IBD patients than in healthy co-twins.

The CDR3 is made up of 14 amino acids. Germline V lookup: CDR1 KGHSH, CDR2 LQKENI. Sequencing was carried out using blood. The chain links TRBV18 to TRBJ1-4; TCRdb gives TRBD1 as the D gene, but with no DNA this cannot be confirmed. The receptor comes from a human donor with ulcerative colitis or Crohn's disease, or a healthy co-twin of an affected twin (not recorded which). CDR3 protein: CASSPPTGNEKLFF.